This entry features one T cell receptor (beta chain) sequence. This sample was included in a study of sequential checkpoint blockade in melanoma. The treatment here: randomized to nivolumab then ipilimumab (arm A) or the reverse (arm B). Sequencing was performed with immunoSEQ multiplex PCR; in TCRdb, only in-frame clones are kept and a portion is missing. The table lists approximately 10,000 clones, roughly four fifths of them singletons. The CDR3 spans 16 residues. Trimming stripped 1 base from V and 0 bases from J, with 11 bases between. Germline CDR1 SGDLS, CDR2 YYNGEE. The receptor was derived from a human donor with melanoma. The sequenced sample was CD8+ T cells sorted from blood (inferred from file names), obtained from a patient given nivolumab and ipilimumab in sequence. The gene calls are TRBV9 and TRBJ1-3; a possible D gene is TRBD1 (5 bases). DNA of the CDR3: TGTGCCAGCAGCGTACGACAGTTCACCTCTGGAAACACCATATATTTT. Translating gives CASSVRQFTSGNTIYF.